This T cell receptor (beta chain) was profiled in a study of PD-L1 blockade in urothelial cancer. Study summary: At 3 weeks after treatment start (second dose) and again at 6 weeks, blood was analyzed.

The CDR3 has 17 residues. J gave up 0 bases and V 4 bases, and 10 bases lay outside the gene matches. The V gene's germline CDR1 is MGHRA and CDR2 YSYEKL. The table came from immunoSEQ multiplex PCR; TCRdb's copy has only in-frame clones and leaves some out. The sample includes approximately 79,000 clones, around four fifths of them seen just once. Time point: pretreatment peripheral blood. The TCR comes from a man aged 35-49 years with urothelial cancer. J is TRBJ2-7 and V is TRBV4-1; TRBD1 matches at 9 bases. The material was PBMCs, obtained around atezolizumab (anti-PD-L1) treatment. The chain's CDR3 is CASSLTDRGRSSYEQYF. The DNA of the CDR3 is TGCGCCAGCAGCCTCACGGACAGGGGCCGTAGCTCCTACGAGCAGTACTTC.